This entry lists 21 T cell receptor beta chains sequenced from one sample in a study of post-analysis software for immune sequencing data. No cognate antigen is known for these TCRs. Unique-molecular-identifier-tagged TCR beta cDNA libraries were used. TCRdb reprocessed the PCR reads with MiXCR, giving one entry per CDR3 protein. The sample consists of roughly 400,000 distinct CDR3 sequences, roughly 38% of them appearing once. Study results and limitations: With TRBV5-6, TRBV5-1 and TRBV20-1 included, a handful of TRBV segments were more frequent in patients than in controls.

The specimen was blood. Receptors were obtained from a girl aged 2-10 years with multiple sclerosis.

The rearrangement links TRBV6-5 to TRBJ2-1, with 9 bases identical to TRBD2. There are 12 residues in the CDR3. The V gene's germline CDR1 is MNHEY and CDR2 SVGAGI. Unmatched junction bases numbered 7, after V lost 4 bases and J lost 15 bases. The CDR3 region is CASSFTGTSPFF. CDR3 bases: TGTGCCAGCAGTTTCACCGGGACTAGCCCGTTCTTC.

This sequence joins TRBV27 and TRBJ2-1, with 8 bases lining up with TRBD2. CDR3 size: 15 residues. Germline-derived CDR1 and CDR2 are MNHEY and SMNVEV (reference sequence). V lost 3 bases to trimming and J lost 8 bases; unmatched junction nucleotides: 9. Here the CDR3 reads CASSFLSSGGDEQFF. CDR3 bases: TGTGCCAGCAGTTTTCTTTCATCCGGGGGGGATGAGCAGTTCTTC.

This clonotype was found a few times. The CDR3, as DNA: TGCGCCAGCAGCCAAGCCCTAGCCGATGGCTCACCCCTCCACTTT. Translated, it gives CASSQALADGSPLHF. The chain joins TRBV4-1 to TRBJ1-6; D gene ambiguous. V shed 1 base and J shed 10 bases, with 14 bases lying between them. Per the germline V gene, CDR1 is MGHRA and CDR2 is YSYEKL. The CDR3 has 15 residues.

This clonotype was recorded many times. The chain is built from TRBV6-5 and TRBJ2-5, with 10 bases that match TRBD1. V lost 4 bases and J lost 2; bases outside the gene matches: 4. The CDR3 contains 15 residues. Per germline, CDR1 MNHEY and CDR2 SVGAGI. Here the CDR3 reads CASSFLGQGQETQYF. Written as DNA, the CDR3 is TGTGCCAGCAGTTTTTTGGGACAGGGGCAAGAGACCCAGTACTTC.

The rearrangement uses TRBV6-2 or TRBV6-3 and TRBJ1-2, with D perhaps TRBD1 (5 bases). Looked up from germline, CDR1 is MNHEY and CDR2 is SVGEGT. V lost 6 bases and J lost 7, with 18 bases in between. The CDR3 runs to 14 residues. The CDR3 DNA reads TGTGCCAGCAGCCCTGTGCAGGGCATGACTGGCTACACCTTC. Its translation: CASSPVQGMTGYTF.

This clonotype was observed once. The J gene is TRBJ2-1, the V gene TRBV20-1; 16 bases match TRBD2. Germline V gene lookup returns CDR1 DFQATT and CDR2 SNEGSKA (reference sequence). This CDR3 is 20 amino acids long. The V gene end was trimmed by 0 bases and the J gene end by 4 bases; junction bases not matched to a gene: 12. Here the CDR3 DNA reads TGCAGTGCTAGAGATGCGGTCGGGACTAGCGGGAGGGCCGGATACAATGAGCAGTTCTTC. Its translation: CSARDAVGTSGRAGYNEQFF.

V gene TRBV7-2 combines with J gene TRBJ2-1, with D unresolved. CDR1 is SGHTA, CDR2 FQGNSA, per germline. The V end lost 5 bases, the J end lost 5 bases, and 13 bases lay between the germline ends. The CDR3 is 14 amino acids. The CDR3 coding sequence is TGTGCCAGCAGCCTGGGCCTAATTGACAATGAGCAGTTCTTC. Protein product: CASSLGLIDNEQFF.

J is TRBJ2-3 and V is TRBV28; TRBD1 or TRBD2 may be the D gene (6 bases each). V was shortened by 6 bases and J by 0 bases, with 16 bases between the two germline ends. The CDR3 contains 16 residues. Germline CDR1 MDHEN, CDR2 SYDVKM. For the CDR3, the DNA is TGTGCCAGCAGCTCCCCGGAGGGGGATAGCACAGATACGCAGTATTTT. Protein: CASSSPEGDSTDTQYF. Looking up the rest from reference TRBV28 and TRBJ2-3 gives the full variable domain: DVKVTQSSRYLVKRTGEKVFLECVQDMDHENMFWYRQDPGLGLRLIYFSYDVKMKEKGDIPEGYSVSREKKERFSLILESASTNQTSMYLCASSSPEGDSTDTQYFGPGTRLTVL.

In its sample, this clonotype was seen a few times. J is TRBJ2-3 and V is TRBV11-2; possibly TRBD2 for D (6 bases). The length of the CDR3 is 18 residues. The V gene lost 2 bases and the J gene lost 2 bases, with 20 bases spanning the gap. The germline CDR1 and CDR2 sequences are SGHAT and FQNNGV. The CDR3 is CASSLLGGLSSSTDTQYF. The CDR3 DNA reads as TGTGCCAGCAGCTTATTGGGAGGCCTCTCTTCCTCCACAGATACGCAGTATTTT.

This clonotype was detected a few times. A junction end diverges from the germline sequence, so it may reflect a read error. This chain links TRBV6-5 with TRBJ1-6; D is perhaps TRBD1 (5 bases). This CDR3 has 15 amino acids. Looked up from germline, CDR1 is MNHEY and CDR2 is SVGAGI. CDR3: CASRAWDGGYSSLHF. The CDR3 DNA sequence: TGTGCCAGCAGGGCCTGGGACGGCGGGTATTCATCCCTCCACTTT.

The rearrangement links TRBV27 to TRBJ1-2, with a possible D match to TRBD1 (5 bases). Trimming pared 8 bases from V and 5 bases from J, leaving 15 bases between. Germline V gene lookup returns CDR1 MNHEY and CDR2 SMNVEV (reference sequence). CDR3 length equals 13 residues. The CDR3 sequence: CASSNLGDYGYTF. The CDR3 DNA is TGTGCCAGCTCGAACCTAGGGGATTATGGCTACACCTTC.

This chain uses TRBV29-1 with TRBJ1-1; weak D call: TRBD1 (5 bases). Germline V CDR1 and CDR2: SQVTM, ANQGSEA. The CDR3 is 14 residues long. The ends were cut back, 8 bases at V and 4 bases at J, with 20 bases in the middle. CDR3 bases: TGCAGCTTCAGACTGAGGGAGAGGGGCACTGAAGCTTTCTTT. This sequence encodes CSFRLRERGTEAFF. Looking up the rest from reference TRBV29-1 and TRBJ1-1 gives the full variable domain: SAVISQKPSRDICQRGTSLTIQCQVDSQVTMMFWYRQQPGQSLTLIATANQGSEATYESGFVIDKFPISRPNLTFSTLTVSNMSPEDSSIYLCSFRLRERGTEAFFGQGTRLTVV.

The V call is TRBV4-2, the J call TRBJ2-3, with a weak D call TRBD2 (6 bases). The V gene lost 0 bases and the J gene lost 1 base, with 23 bases spanning the gap. The CDR3 contains 20 residues. CDR1 LGHNA and CDR2 YNFKEQ come from the germline V gene. CDR3: CASSQEDLGGRSRGTDTQYF. In nucleotides, the CDR3 is TGTGCCAGCAGCCAAGAGGACCTCGGAGGGAGGTCCCGGGGCACAGATACGCAGTATTTT.

The chain is built from TRBV7-8 and TRBJ1-2; the D is unclear. Germline CDR1 reads SGHVS; CDR2 reads FQNEAQ. V lost 0 bases and J 0 bases, leaving 14 bases between the germline ends. The CDR3 totals 17 residues. CDR3 nucleotide sequence: TGTGCCAGCAGCTTAGCTTTCCTCCGGGAAACTAACTATGGCTACACCTTC. Its translation: CASSLAFLRETNYGYTF.

There are a few counts of this clonotype. This chain joins TRBV20-1 and TRBJ2-7; TRBD1 might be the D (6 bases). The CDR3 covers 14 residues. The germline gives CDR1 DFQATT, CDR2 SNEGSKA (reference sequence). Between the trimmed V and J ends, which lost 4 bases and 2 bases, there was a span of 15 bases. The CDR3 DNA reads TGCAGTGCTACTGGGGACATATTTCCCTACGAGCAGTACTTC. It translates to CSATGDIFPYEQYF.

V gene TRBV20-1 combines with J gene TRBJ1-5, with 8 nucleotides matching TRBD1. The CDR3 loop spans 13 amino acids. V was pared by 2 bases and J by 5 bases, with 2 bases of the junction left unmatched. Looked up from germline, CDR1 is DFQATT and CDR2 is SNEGSKA (reference sequence). CDR3 protein: CSARSTGDQPQHF. The CDR3 DNA reads TGCAGTGCTAGATCGACAGGGGATCAGCCCCAGCATTTT.

This clonotype was counted a few times. The gene calls are TRBV29-1 and TRBJ2-1; D not resolved. V lost 4 bases and J 4 bases, leaving 14 bases between the germline ends. In germline, CDR1 is SQVTM, CDR2 ANQGSEA. The CDR3 covers 14 residues. CDR3 region: CSVAGLFAYNEQFF. In DNA form, the CDR3 reads TGCAGCGTTGCCGGCCTATTCGCATACAATGAGCAGTTCTTC.

This clonotype was observed a few times. The junction does not match germline at one end; this may be a read error. The J gene is TRBJ2-1, the V gene TRBV5-1, with 9 bases matching TRBD2. The CDR3 is 13 amino acids. Germline CDR1 is SGHRS and CDR2 is YFSETQ. DNA for the CDR3: TGCGCCAGCAGCTCGGGACTAGCAAATGAGCAGGTCTTC. Translating it yields CASSSGLANEQVF. The whole variable domain, remainder taken from reference TRBV5-1 and TRBJ2-1, is KAGVTQTPRYLIKTRGQQVTLSCSPISGHRSVSWYQQTPGQGLQFLFEYFSETQRNKGNFPGRFSGRQFSNSRSEMNVSTLELGDSALYLCASSSGLANEQVFGPGTRLTVL.

This clonotype turned up a few times. The chain is built from TRBV11-2 and TRBJ2-7; 9 bases line up with TRBD1. Germline trimming cut 5 bases from V and 5 bases from J; bases unmatched to any gene: 7. This CDR3 comprises 14 residues. The germline CDR1 and CDR2 sequences are SGHAT and FQNNGV. In DNA form, the CDR3 reads TGTGCCAGCAGCAATCGACAGGGGGGAGACGAGCAGTACTTC. Its translation: CASSNRQGGDEQYF.

V is TRBV6-6 and J is TRBJ1-2; unclear D gene. V gave up 6 bases and J gave up 6 bases, with 20 bases separating them. The germline V gene has CDR1 MNHNY and CDR2 SVGAGI (reference sequence). The CDR3 contains 15 residues. The DNA for the CDR3 is TGTGCCAGCAGCCCCGTCGCCCCAATCCCGGATGGCTACACCTTC. Translation: CASSPVAPIPDGYTF.

J is TRBJ1-2 and V is TRBV7-3, with D maybe TRBD1 (5 bases). V was trimmed by 5 bases and J by 6 bases, leaving 19 bases between them. Germline CDR1 is SGHTA and CDR2 is FQGTGA. The CDR3 extends over 15 amino acids. This CDR3 is CASSPTGGGGNGYTF. The CDR3 DNA sequence: TGTGCCAGCAGCCCAACAGGCGGGGGAGGAAATGGCTACACCTTC.